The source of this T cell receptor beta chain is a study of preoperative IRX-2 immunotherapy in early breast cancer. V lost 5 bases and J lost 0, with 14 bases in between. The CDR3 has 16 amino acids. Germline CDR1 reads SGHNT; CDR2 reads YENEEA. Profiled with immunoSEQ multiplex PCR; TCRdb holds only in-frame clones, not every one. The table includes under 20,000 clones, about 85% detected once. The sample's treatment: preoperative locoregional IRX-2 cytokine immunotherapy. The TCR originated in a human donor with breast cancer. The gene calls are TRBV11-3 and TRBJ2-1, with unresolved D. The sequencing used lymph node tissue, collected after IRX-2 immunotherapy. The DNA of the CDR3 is TGTGCCAGCAGCCAAACAACGGTGAGCTCCTACAATGAGCAGTTCTTC. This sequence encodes CASSQTTVSSYNEQFF.